The sequence of this T cell receptor (beta chain) was determined in a study of blood T cell repertoires in COVID-19. Study information: Sites in the United States, Italy and Spain provided acute and convalescent COVID-19 samples. T cells, B-cell-depleted T cells, or PBMCs provided the cDNA or gDNA that served as material.

Authors' analysis steps: Reference gene primer amplification yielded estimated nucleated cell counts. Only in-frame clones appear in the TCRdb table, and some are missing; sequencing was by immunoSEQ multiplex PCR. V and J calls and clone size are those listed in that table; D and trimming were worked out from the DNA. This sample carries approximately 260,000 clones, more than 80% of them seen once, and the ten largest clones take roughly 3.9%. The CDR3 runs 13 residues. Germline CDR1 reads SGHTA; CDR2 reads FQGNSA. The ends lost 7 bases at V and 8 bases at J; junction bases unmatched: 6. The receptor comes from a woman in her thirties or forties with acute or convalescent COVID-19. The sequencing input was peripheral blood. The rearrangement joins TRBV7-2 to TRBJ1-4; TRBD1 agrees at 8 bases. The DNA of the CDR3 is TGTGCCAGCACGCAGGGGGCAAGGGAAAAACTGTTTTTT. The encoded protein is CASTQGAREKLFF.